This T cell receptor (beta chain) emerged from a study of shared T cell receptors in the human thymus. The repertoire was sequenced with immunoSEQ multiplex PCR; TCRdb's copy has only in-frame clones and lacks some. The repertoire includes fewer than 700,000 clones, roughly 90% of them detected once, and 0.0095% to 0.013% sits in the top ten. These data also featured in a second study, about human thymus T cells. That work contributes: The thymus tissue came from resections taken during corrective heart surgery. Among thymic and blood repertoires, usage of V and J genes appeared biased. In unrelated individuals, thymic repertoires overlapped highly, according to related research.

The clonotype was recovered from a boy under two years old with a congenital heart defect. Sequences were obtained from thymocytes.

The DNA for the CDR3 is TGTGCCTGGAGCGGAATGATATATGAGGAGATTGCTTATTACGAGCAGTACTTC. This codes for CAWSGMIYEEIAYYEQYF. The J gene is TRBJ2-7, the V gene TRBV30; unclear D gene. This CDR3 comprises 18 residues. Trimming stripped 3 bases from V and 4 bases from J, with 28 bases between. Looked up from germline, CDR1 is GTSNPN and CDR2 is SVGIG (reference sequence).